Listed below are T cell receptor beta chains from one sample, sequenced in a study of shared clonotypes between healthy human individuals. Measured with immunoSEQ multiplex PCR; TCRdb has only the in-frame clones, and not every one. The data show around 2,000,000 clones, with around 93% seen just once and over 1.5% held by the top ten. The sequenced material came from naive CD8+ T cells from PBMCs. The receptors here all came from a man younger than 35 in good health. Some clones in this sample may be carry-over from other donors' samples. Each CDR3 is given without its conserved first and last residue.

CDR3: ASSLGVSYEQY
V: TRBV7-9

CDR3: ASSLVGTTKDTGELF
V: TRBV7-9

CDR3: ASSGGPGGTDEQF
V: TRBV13

CDR3: ASSSQGTEAF
V: TRBV7-8

CDR3: ASSVGTANEKLF
V: TRBV9

CDR3: ASSQATSGRGNEQF
V: TRBV4-1

CDR3: SVQLTNTEAF
V: TRBV29-1

CDR3: ASIAFGTGELF
V: TRBV2

CDR3: ASSPGGGYTGELF
V: TRBV13

CDR3: AWSDLLESVYNEQF
V: TRBV30

CDR3: ASSLPGETQY
V: TRBV4-1

CDR3: ASSPGLADYNEQF
V: TRBV7-8

CDR3: ASTAGRESSYEQY
V: TRBV9

CDR3: ASSSLTGSGVIREKLF
V: TRBV28

CDR3: ATRGTGSQPQH
V: TRBV15

CDR3: SAFRVTEAF
V: TRBV20-1

CDR3: AISEGQGSTDTQY
V: TRBV10-3

CDR3: ASSYERVSTDTQY
V: TRBV6-5

CDR3: ASSGASGPDTQY
V: TRBV10-2

CDR3: ASSIRQDNEQF
V: TRBV19

CDR3: ATSPTSGSYNEQF
V: TRBV15

CDR3: ASSQDSSRRSTNEKLF
V: TRBV4-3

CDR3: ASSSRLAGGSTDTQY
V: TRBV7-9

CDR3: ASSHRGNLISTDTQY
V: TRBV11-2

CDR3: ASSQGVMTYEQY
V: TRBV18

CDR3: ASVSYTGELF
V: TRBV27

CDR3: ASSLWKRETQY
V: TRBV28

CDR3: ASSPTREGSAKNIQY
V: TRBV13

CDR3: AIGGYEQY
V: TRBV10-3

CDR3: ASSLGSPREAGPYEQY
V: TRBV7-9

CDR3: ASSYAKGQGAHEQY
V: TRBV6-5

CDR3: ASSPTELTGRSGNTIY
V: TRBV5-4

CDR3: ASSVDRGWANEQF
V: TRBV9